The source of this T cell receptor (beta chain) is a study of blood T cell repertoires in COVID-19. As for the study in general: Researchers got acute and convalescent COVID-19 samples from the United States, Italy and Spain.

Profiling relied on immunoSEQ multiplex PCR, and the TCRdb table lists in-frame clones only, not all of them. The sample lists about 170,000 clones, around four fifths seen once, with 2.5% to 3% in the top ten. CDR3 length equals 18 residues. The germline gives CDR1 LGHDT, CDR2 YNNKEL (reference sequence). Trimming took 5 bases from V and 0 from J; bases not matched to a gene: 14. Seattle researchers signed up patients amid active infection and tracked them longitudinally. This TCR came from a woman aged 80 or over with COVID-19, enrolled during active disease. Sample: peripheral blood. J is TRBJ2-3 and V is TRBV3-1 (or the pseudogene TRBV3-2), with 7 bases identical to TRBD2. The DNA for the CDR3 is TGTGCCAGCAGCTCCTCTAGCGGAATAGGGTCTAGCACAGATACGCAGTATTTT. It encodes CASSSSSGIGSSTDTQYF.